The subject of this entry is one TCR beta chain. This sample was included in a study of blood T cell repertoires in COVID-19. Germline CDR1 GTSNPN, CDR2 SVGIG (reference sequence). The CDR3 has 15 residues. Unmatched junction bases numbered 8, after V lost 0 bases and J lost 6 bases. This table comes from immunoSEQ multiplex PCR, and its TCRdb copy is limited to in-frame clones, with some not included. The sample lists roughly 140,000 clones, 84% occurring once. The chain has TRBV30 and TRBJ2-3; TRBD1 matches 8 bases. The sample was peripheral blood. The sequence derives from a woman older than 75 in a cohort sampled during active or convalescent COVID-19. The CDR3 coding sequence is TGTGCCTGGAGTGTACGAAGTCAGGGGGCCGATACGCAGTATTTT. It is translated as CAWSVRSQGADTQYF.